Listed here is a single T cell receptor beta chain. This table comes from immunoSEQ multiplex PCR, and its TCRdb copy is limited to in-frame clones, with some not included. The sample includes about 120,000 clones, approximately 90% of them seen just once. The data originate from a study of blood T cell repertoires in COVID-19. Study details: T cells, B-cell-depleted T cells, or PBMCs provided the cDNA or gDNA that served as material.

J gave up 7 bases and V 1 base, and 6 bases lay outside the gene matches. The CDR3 contains 15 residues. Germline V gene data show CDR1 as SGHAT and CDR2 as FQNNGV. Sequencing input: peripheral blood. This receptor was identified in an elderly woman with acute or convalescent COVID-19. V and J are TRBV11-2 and TRBJ1-4; TRBD1 agrees at 7 bases. The CDR3 protein is CASSLGNRGGEKLFF. The CDR3 coding sequence is TGTGCCAGCAGCTTAGGAAACAGGGGCGGTGAAAAACTGTTTTTT. The complete variable domain, with remaining parts taken from reference TRBV11-2 and TRBJ1-4, reads EAGVAQSPRYKIIEKRQSVAFWCNPISGHATLYWYQQILGQGPKLLIQFQNNGVVDDSQLPKDRFSAERLKGVDSTLKIQPAKLEDSAVYLCASSLGNRGGEKLFFGSGTQLSVL.